This is a list of T cell receptor beta chains from one sample in a study of shared clonotypes between healthy human individuals. Libraries were prepared by immunoSEQ multiplex PCR; TCRdb keeps only in-frame clonotypes and omits some of them. The table includes over a million clones, about four fifths detected once. Sample: memory CD4+ T cells from PBMCs. The receptors come from a man aged 18 to 29 in good health. Some clones in this sample may be carry-over from other donors' samples. Both conserved end residues are part of each CDR3. A D gene is named only where the DNA matches it firmly. Rows may omit the clone size; those that give it use once, few, many or a size class.

V	J	D	size	DNA	CDR3
TRBV28	TRBJ2-1	NA	NA	TGTGCCAGCAGTCGAGGGACCCGGCAGTTCTTC	CASSRGTRQFF
TRBV19	TRBJ2-6	NA	NA	TGTGCCAGTATGCCTCCTGGGGCCAACGTCCTGACTTTC	CASMPPGANVLTF
TRBV5-1	TRBJ2-7	NA	NA	TGCGCCAGCGGGGTAGGGGGAGTCTACGAGCAGTACTTC	CASGVGGVYEQYF
TRBV5-1	TRBJ2-2	NA	NA	TGCGCCAGCAGCTTTCGGGGGAGTGGCACCGGGGAGCTGTTTTTT	CASSFRGSGTGELFF
TRBV7-6	TRBJ2-3	TRBD2	NA	TGTGCCAGCAGCTTAGCACTAGCGGGGGCCGCGGCGCAGTATTTT	CASSLALAGAAAQYF
TRBV7-3	TRBJ2-5	NA	NA	TGTGCCAGCAGCTTAATTGCAGGGGTGGCGGAGACCCAGTACTTC	CASSLIAGVAETQYF
TRBV15	TRBJ2-1	NA	NA	TGTGCCACCAGCAGAGGCGGGATCGCGTACAATGAGCAGTTCTTC	CATSRGGIAYNEQFF
TRBV10-2	TRBJ2-3	TRBD2	NA	TGCGCCAGCAGGGTAGCGGGGGCAGATACGCAGTATTTT	CASRVAGADTQYF
TRBV7-3	TRBJ2-3	NA	NA	TGTGCCAGCAGCCCCGAGGTCTCAGATACGCAGTATTTT	CASSPEVSDTQYF
TRBV11-2	TRBJ2-7	NA	NA	TGTGCCAGCAGCTTAGCAACAGGGCTGTACGAGCAGTACTTC	CASSLATGLYEQYF
TRBV18	TRBJ2-7	NA	NA	TGTGCCAGCTCACCTGCCCGGGGTAATTCGCTCGAGCAGTACTTC	CASSPARGNSLEQYF
TRBV4-2	TRBJ2-1	TRBD2	NA	TGTGCCAGCAGCCAGGCGGGACTAGCGGGAGGATCCTACTACAATGAGCAGTTCTTC	CASSQAGLAGGSYYNEQFF
TRBV19	TRBJ1-5	NA	NA	TGTGCCAGTAGTATTCCGGCCCCCAGGGGCAATCAGCCCCAGCATTTT	CASSIPAPRGNQPQHF
TRBV4-2	TRBJ1-2	NA	few	TGTGCCAGCAGCCAAGATATAGGGGGTGTTGGCTACACCTTC	CASSQDIGGVGYTF
TRBV19	TRBJ2-2	TRBD1	once	TGTGCCACTAAAGACAGGGGGTTAGGCACCGGGGAGCTGTTTTTT	CATKDRGLGTGELFF
TRBV29-1	TRBJ2-4	TRBD2	NA	TGCAGCGTAGAAGGGACTAGCGGGGGACTAGCCAAAAACATTCAGTACTTC	CSVEGTSGGLAKNIQYF
TRBV6-5	TRBJ2-5	NA	NA	TGTGCCAGCAGTTACACGGTAGGGGAGACCCAGTACTTC	CASSYTVGETQYF
TRBV28	TRBJ1-1	TRBD1	NA	TGTGCCAGCAGTCGGCCAGGGGGCGACCCATTTGAAGCTTTCTTT	CASSRPGGDPFEAFF
TRBV15	TRBJ2-7	TRBD2	NA	TGTGCCACCAGCCATCGCGGGAGGCCTTACTACGAGCAGTACTTC	CATSHRGRPYYEQYF
TRBV7-9	TRBJ1-3	NA	NA	TGTGCCAGCAGGTTTCCGGGCCCTGGAAACACCATATATTTT	CASRFPGPGNTIYF
TRBV15	TRBJ1-3	NA	NA	TGTGCCACCAGCAGAGGGGCAGGGGCTCTCACTGGAAACACCATATATTTT	CATSRGAGALTGNTIYF
TRBV29-1	TRBJ1-1	NA	NA	TGCAGCGTTGTGGCGGATGAGAACACTGAAGCTTTCTTT	CSVVADENTEAFF
TRBV28	TRBJ2-7	NA	NA	TGTGCCAGCAGTACCCAGGGGACCTACTCCTACGAGCAGTACTTC	CASSTQGTYSYEQYF
TRBV28	TRBJ1-5	NA	NA	TGTGCCAGCAGTTTAGTAGGCATTTCGCGTCAGCCCCAGCATTTT	CASSLVGISRQPQHF
TRBV4-1	TRBJ1-1	NA	NA	TGCGCCAGCAGCCAAGGACTGCAGGGAGGAACTGAAGCTTTCTTT	CASSQGLQGGTEAFF
TRBV18	TRBJ2-2	TRBD2	NA	TGTGCCAGCTCACTGGGACTATTATACACCGGGGAGCTGTTTTTT	CASSLGLLYTGELFF
TRBV28	TRBJ1-3	NA	many	TGTGCCAGCAGCCAAACTGGGGGTTCTGGAAACACCATATATTTT	CASSQTGGSGNTIYF
TRBV6-6	TRBJ2-1	NA	once	TGTGCCAGCAGTTACCCAGACAATGAGCAGTTCTTC	CASSYPDNEQFF
TRBV19	TRBJ2-5	TRBD1	NA	TGTGCCAGTAGGAGCGGACAGGAAGAGACCCAGTACTTC	CASRSGQEETQYF
TRBV5-4	TRBJ2-7	NA	NA	TGTGCCAGCAGCCGTTGGGGCGAGACTGTCTCCTACGAGCAGTACTTC	CASSRWGETVSYEQYF
TRBV5-1	TRBJ2-3	TRBD2	NA	TGCGCCAGCAGCTTGGTTGCTAGCGGGGTCACAGATACGCAGTATTTT	CASSLVASGVTDTQYF
TRBV7-2	TRBJ1-1	NA	NA	TGTGCCAGCAGCTTGCATAGGGACACTGAAGCTTTCTTT	CASSLHRDTEAFF
TRBV5-1	TRBJ2-7	TRBD2	NA	TGCGCCAGCAGCAGGGGACTAGCGGGAGAACTGTACGAGCAGTACTTC	CASSRGLAGELYEQYF
TRBV4-1	TRBJ1-2	TRBD1	NA	TGCGCCAGCAGCCAAGAAGAGGGACAGGGGCGCGGCTACACCTTC	CASSQEEGQGRGYTF
TRBV7-2	TRBJ2-5	NA	NA	TGTGCCAGCAGCTTAGCGGGGGGTAGCCAAGAGACCCAGTACTTC	CASSLAGGSQETQYF
TRBV7-2	TRBJ2-7	TRBD2	many	TGTGCCAGCAGCCTTGGACTAGCGGCCACCGAACGCGAGCAGTACTTC	CASSLGLAATEREQYF
TRBV6-1	TRBJ2-7	NA	NA	TGTGCCAGCAGTGAAAGAGGGGGAGAGCAGTACTTC	CASSERGGEQYF
TRBV6-6	TRBJ1-1	TRBD1	NA	TGTGCCAGCAGGGGACAGGGTTCGGCCACTGAAGCTTTCTTT	CASRGQGSATEAFF
TRBV7-2	TRBJ2-7	TRBD2	NA	TGTGCCAGCAGCCCCCTGATGTTAGCGGGCTACGAGCAGTACTTC	CASSPLMLAGYEQYF
TRBV18	TRBJ1-3	NA	NA	TGTGCCAGCTCTTACCGGGACCCTAGCTCTGGAAACACCATATATTTT	CASSYRDPSSGNTIYF
TRBV28	TRBJ1-1	NA	NA	TGTGCCAGCAGTTTCTCAGGGGCGGCTTTCTTT	CASSFSGAAFF
TRBV10-3	TRBJ2-7	TRBD1	once	TGTGCCATCAGCACCCCGGGACAGGGCGTTCACGAGCAGTACTTC	CAISTPGQGVHEQYF
TRBV14	TRBJ2-5	NA	NA	TGTGCCAGCAGCCTGGTGGGGGATAGGAGGCAGACCCAGTACTTC	CASSLVGDRRQTQYF
TRBV5-4	TRBJ1-4	NA	NA	TGTGCCAGCAGCACCGGAGGTATAGAGGAAAAACTGTTTTTT	CASSTGGIEEKLFF
TRBV7-2	TRBJ1-2	NA	NA	TGTGCCAGCAGCCCGAGGACAGCCGACAGCTATGGCTACACCTTC	CASSPRTADSYGYTF
TRBV27	TRBJ1-1	TRBD1	many	TGTGCCAGCAGTTTAGGGGGGACAGGGGGCGTGAGCACTGAAGCTTTCTTT	CASSLGGTGGVSTEAFF
TRBV7-9	TRBJ1-1	NA	NA	TGTGCCAGCACCCCGAACACTGAAGCTTTCTTT	CASTPNTEAFF
TRBV4-1	TRBJ2-4	NA	NA	TGCGCCAGCAGCCAAGAGAGAACGGGCCGATCGTACTTC	CASSQERTGRSYF
TRBV11-2	TRBJ1-2	NA	few	TGTGCCAGCAGCTTATCTTCCTACTATGGCTACACCTTC	CASSLSSYYGYTF
TRBV9	TRBJ2-7	TRBD2	NA	TGTGCCAGCAGCGTAGGGTCGCTAGCGGGAGCCTACGAGCAGTACTTC	CASSVGSLAGAYEQYF
TRBV5-1	TRBJ2-3	NA	NA	TGCGCCAGCAGCCGGATCCCCAGCGGGGATACGCAGTATTTT	CASSRIPSGDTQYF
TRBV4-2	TRBJ1-1	NA	NA	TGTGCCAGCAGCCAACAGGGTTGGGAAACTGAAGCTTTCTTT	CASSQQGWETEAFF
TRBV19	TRBJ1-3	NA	NA	TGTGCCAGTAGTATAAAGCGGGACTTCAGTGGAAACACCATATATTTT	CASSIKRDFSGNTIYF